These 29 T cell receptor beta chains came from one sample sequenced in a study of CD8+ T cells in alopecia areata. The treatment denotes: oral pan-JAK inhibitor, 5-10 mg twice daily. RNA was extracted and reverse transcribed into cDNA as the sequencing template. Clones were read by immunoSEQ multiplex PCR, and TCRdb kept only the in-frame ones, dropping some. The data show approximately 180,000 clones, around three fifths seen once. The material sequenced was CD4+ T cells sorted from blood, taken around week 50, from a patient treated with tofacitinib. These receptors originate from a human donor with alopecia areata.

The chain uses TRBV27 and TRBJ2-1; possible D gene TRBD2, 6 bases. The CDR3 has 14 residues. V lost 2 bases and J 6 bases, leaving 11 bases between the germline ends. Per germline, CDR1 MNHEY and CDR2 SMNVEV (reference sequence). The CDR3 bases are TGTGCCAGCAGTTTACGAAGGACTATCAATGAGCAGTTCTTC. It is translated as CASSLRRTINEQFF.

J is TRBJ2-2 and V is TRBV30; 7 bases fit TRBD1. The CDR3 covers 13 residues. CDR1 is GTSNPN, CDR2 SVGIG, per germline (reference sequence). Trimming at V came to 1 base and at J to 5 bases, leaving 1 base not matched to a gene. The CDR3 nucleotides read TGTGCCTGGAGTGGGGACAGAACCGGGGAGCTGTTTTTT. Translating gives CAWSGDRTGELFF.

This clone was counted a few times. The chain uses TRBV7-9 and TRBJ2-7; no clear D. V dropped 6 bases and J dropped 3 bases, with 6 bases sitting between them. This CDR3 has 11 residues. Germline assignment: CDR1 SEHNR and CDR2 FQNEAQ (reference sequence). In nucleotides, the CDR3 is TGTGCCAGCAGTCGAGGCTACGAGCAGTACTTC. This encodes CASSRGYEQYF.

There are a few counts of this clone. V is TRBV29-1 and J is TRBJ2-1, with 7 bases fitting TRBD2. Germline V lookup: CDR1 SQVTM, CDR2 ANQGSEA. With V trimmed by 6 bases and J by 8 bases, 4 bases remained unmatched. The CDR3 consists of 11 residues. CDR3 region: CSVRGVYEQFF. CDR3 in DNA: TGCAGCGTCCGGGGGGTTTATGAGCAGTTCTTC.

This clone has only a few counts. The chain uses TRBV14 and TRBJ2-6; no definite D call. There are 20 residues in the CDR3. CDR1 is SGHDN and CDR2 is FVKESK in the germline V gene. V lost 4 bases, J lost 2 bases, and 24 bases lay in between. CDR3 amino acids: CASSPLDRATLGPGANVLTF. The CDR3 DNA follows: TGTGCCAGCAGCCCCCTGGATAGAGCCACGTTGGGTCCTGGGGCCAACGTCCTGACTTTC.

This clone is a singleton in its sample. Other DNA sequences in this sample translate to the same CDR3. This chain links TRBV29-1 with TRBJ2-6, with D unclear. Trimming left V 5 bases short and J 0 bases short, with 5 bases between. Germline lookup yields CDR1 SQVTM and CDR2 ANQGSEA. CDR3 length: 13 residues. The CDR3 DNA is TGCAGCGTTCTGGGCTCTGGGGCCAACGTCCTGACTTTC. It codes for CSVLGSGANVLTF.

This clone was counted only a few times. The J gene is TRBJ2-1, the V gene TRBV14; no clear D. The germline V gene has CDR1 SGHDN and CDR2 FVKESK. The V and J ends lost 0 bases and 0 bases respectively, with 9 bases between them. This CDR3 is 16 amino acids long. The CDR3 loop is CASSQDKGGSYNEQFF. CDR3 nucleotides: TGTGCCAGCAGCCAAGATAAAGGCGGCTCCTACAATGAGCAGTTCTTC. The full variable domain, completed using reference TRBV14 and TRBJ2-1, is EAGVTQFPSHSVIEKGQTVTLRCDPISGHDNLYWYRRVMGKEIKFLLHFVKESKQDESGMPNNRFLAERTGGTYSTLKVQPAELEDSGVYFCASSQDKGGSYNEQFFGPGTRLTVL.

The CDR3 DNA sequence: TGTGCCAGCAGCTTTCAGGCGGGGGGGCACTTGGGCACAGATACGCAGTATTTT. This translates into CASSFQAGGHLGTDTQYF. The chain combines TRBV7-2 with TRBJ2-3; 9 bases agree with TRBD2. CDR1 is SGHTA, CDR2 FQGNSA, per germline. With 3 bases clipped from V and 1 base from J, the junction kept 11 bases outside the gene matches. This CDR3 has 18 residues.

This clone came up once. This chain connects TRBV4-3 to TRBJ2-3, with TRBD2 identical over 7 bases. Germline V CDR1 and CDR2: LGHNA, YSLEER. The CDR3 runs to 15 residues. The V gene end was trimmed by 4 bases and the J gene end by 2 bases; junction bases not matched to a gene: 6. The CDR3: CASSLAGVSTDTQYF. The CDR3 bases are TGCGCCAGCAGCCTTGCGGGGGTGTCCACAGATACGCAGTATTTT.

The gene calls are TRBV19 and TRBJ1-2, with 8 nucleotides matching TRBD1. Germline lookup yields CDR1 LNHDA and CDR2 SQIVND (reference sequence). Trimming cost V 5 bases and J 13 bases; bases outside gene matches: 12. The CDR3 consists of 13 residues. DNA for the CDR3: TGTGCCAGTAGTGGACCAGGGGGCGGCGGCCCCACCTTC. This sequence encodes CASSGPGGGGPTF.

The sample holds one count of this clone. This chain connects TRBV30 to TRBJ1-2; 8 bases fit TRBD1. Unmatched junction bases numbered 12, after V lost 7 bases and J lost 8 bases. This CDR3 has 13 amino acids. The germline V gene encodes CDR1 GTSNPN and CDR2 SVGIG (reference sequence). CDR3 nucleotide sequence: TGTGCCTTTTTCCCAGGGGGCGACAAGGGCTACACCTTC. Encoded protein: CAFFPGGDKGYTF.

In regard to this clone: This sequence is one base from a far larger clone and is likely a read error. The CDR3 here is CASSGGDTQYF. DNA of the CDR3: TGTGCCAGCAGCGGGGGGGATACGCAGTATTTT. The J gene is TRBJ2-3, the V gene TRBV7-2; D is possibly TRBD2 (6 bases). V lost 5 bases and J 6 bases, leaving 6 bases between the germline ends. CDR1 SGHTA and CDR2 FQGNSA come from the germline V gene. The CDR3 has 11 amino acids.

This clone has a handful of counts. The gene calls are TRBV2 and TRBJ2-7; 9 nucleotides line up with TRBD1. The CDR3 consists of 13 residues. Germline trimming cut 5 bases from V and 7 bases from J; bases unmatched to any gene: 6. CDR1 is SNHLY and CDR2 is FYNNEI in the germline V gene. The CDR3 DNA is TGTGCCAGCAGTAGGGACAGGGTGGAGGAGCAGTACTTC. This encodes CASSRDRVEEQYF.

The V call is TRBV11-3, the J call TRBJ1-1; tentative D call: TRBD1 (5 bases). CDR1 and CDR2 (germline): SGHNT, YENEEA. The CDR3 totals 13 residues. Trimming left V 3 bases short and J 2 bases short, with 7 bases between. CDR3 sequence: CASSFGTNTEAFF. The DNA for the CDR3 is TGTGCCAGCAGCTTCGGGACTAACACTGAAGCTTTCTTT.

The chain uses TRBV30 and TRBJ1-2, with D maybe TRBD1 (5 bases). Germline CDR1 is GTSNPN and CDR2 is SVGIG (reference sequence). V lost 0 bases and J lost 8, with 19 bases in between. This CDR3 contains 15 residues. The CDR3 DNA reads as TGTGCCTGGAGTGTACGCAGGGCCGACCTAGGAGGCTACACCTTC. As protein: CAWSVRRADLGGYTF.

CDR3 sequence: CASIGQGAGYTF. CDR3 in DNA: TGTGCCAGTATCGGACAGGGGGCCGGCTACACCTTC. The chain is built from TRBV25-1 and TRBJ1-2; 11 positions match TRBD1. The CDR3 runs 12 residues. Germline CDR1 and CDR2: MGHDK and SYGVNS. V dropped 9 bases and J dropped 8; count of bases not matched to a gene: 5.

In nucleotides, the CDR3 is TGCAGCGTCGTCGGCAGCGGGGGAACCGGGGAGCTGTTTTTT. It encodes CSVVGSGGTGELFF. The V call is TRBV29-1, the J call TRBJ2-2; 8 positions match TRBD2. Germline assignment: CDR1 SQVTM and CDR2 ANQGSEA. The trim removed 6 bases at V and 5 bases at J, leaving 8 bases unmatched. The CDR3 is 14 residues long.

This clone was seen a few times. The chain uses TRBV9 and TRBJ2-1; TRBD2 is a possible D gene (6 bases). The CDR3 loop spans 15 amino acids. In germline, CDR1 is SGDLS, CDR2 YYNGEE. The ends were cut back, 0 bases at V and 4 bases at J, with 11 bases in the middle. CDR3 nucleotides: TGTGCCAGCAGCGTAGCGGGGGAATCATACAATGAGCAGTTCTTC. It encodes CASSVAGESYNEQFF.

This clone has just a few counts. The chain links TRBV19 to TRBJ1-1; D may be TRBD1 (6 bases). CDR3 length: 16 amino acids. CDR1 and CDR2 (germline): LNHDA, SQIVND (reference sequence). Trimming cost V 1 base and J 4 bases, with 16 bases left between them. DNA for the CDR3: TGTGCCAGTAGTATAGCAGGGGCTGGTGGTGGCACTGAAGCTTTCTTT. As protein: CASSIAGAGGGTEAFF.

The chain uses TRBV4-3 and TRBJ1-6, with TRBD1 identical over 9 bases. Trimming at V came to 2 bases and at J to 6 bases, leaving 8 bases not matched to a gene. From germline, CDR1 is LGHNA and CDR2 YSLEER. The length of the CDR3 is 17 residues. In DNA form, the CDR3 reads TGCGCCAGCAGCCAATTTGTACAGGGGGCCTCTAATTCACCCCTCCACTTT. This translates into CASSQFVQGASNSPLHF.

A few counts support this clone. The chain joins TRBV7-6 to TRBJ2-3; D gene ambiguous. In germline, CDR1 is SGHVS, CDR2 FNYEAQ. The CDR3 runs 14 residues. The V and J ends lost 1 base and 8 bases respectively, with 13 bases between them. The CDR3 coding sequence is TGTGCCAGCAGCTTAGACCTGAAAAGTGGTACGCAGTATTTT. Protein sequence: CASSLDLKSGTQYF.

V gene TRBV7-9 combines with J gene TRBJ2-3, with a tentative D call TRBD2 (6 bases). V was cut by 5 bases and J by 5 bases, with 17 bases left in between. CDR1 is SEHNR, CDR2 FQNEAQ, per germline (reference sequence). The CDR3 runs to 15 residues. CDR3 sequence: CASSTGGTFGDTQYF. CDR3 nucleotides: TGTGCCAGCAGCACTGGAGGGACTTTTGGAGATACGCAGTATTTT.

This clone was seen a few times. The V gene is TRBV4-1, the J gene TRBJ1-1; unclear D gene. Trimming left V 1 base short and J 4 bases short, with 7 bases between. Per the germline V gene, CDR1 is MGHRA and CDR2 is YSYEKL. This CDR3 has 13 residues. CDR3 protein: CASSQVSGTEAFF. CDR3 DNA sequence: TGCGCCAGCAGCCAAGTTTCCGGCACTGAAGCTTTCTTT.

V gene TRBV5-1 combines with J gene TRBJ2-5; D is possibly TRBD1 (7 bases). V gave up 2 bases and J gave up 4 bases, with 12 bases separating them. Germline values: CDR1 SGHRS, CDR2 YFSETQ. This CDR3 has 14 amino acids. This CDR3 reads CASSLRRGRETQYF. DNA for the CDR3: TGCGCCAGCAGCTTACGGAGGGGGCGAGAGACCCAGTACTTC.

V is TRBV11-2 and J is TRBJ1-1; D not resolved. This CDR3 spans 13 amino acids. Germline CDR1 SGHAT, CDR2 FQNNGV. V lost 5 bases and J 3 bases, leaving 10 bases between the germline ends. As DNA, the CDR3 is TGTGCCAGCAGCGAGGACGGGGACACTGAAGCTTTCTTT. This encodes CASSEDGDTEAFF.

This clone has a handful of counts. The chain links TRBV30 to TRBJ2-1; D perhaps matches TRBD1 (6 bases). CDR3 size: 14 residues. Per the germline V gene, CDR1 is GTSNPN and CDR2 is SVGIG (reference sequence). V was pared by 4 bases and J by 5 bases, with 15 bases between. The CDR3 DNA sequence: TGTGCCTGGATCCCCCTGGACAGAAACAATGAGCAGTTCTTC. Protein: CAWIPLDRNNEQFF. The whole variable domain, remainder taken from reference TRBV30 and TRBJ2-1, is SQTIHQWPATLVQPVGSPLSLECTVEGTSNPNLYWYRQAAGRGLQLLFYSVGIGQISSEVPQNLSASRPQDRQFILSSKKLLLSDSGFYLCAWIPLDRNNEQFFGPGTRLTVL.

The chain recombines TRBV7-2 with TRBJ2-1; tentatively, D is TRBD2 (5 bases). Trimming removed 4 bases at V and 7 bases at J, with 8 bases between. This CDR3 contains 12 residues. Germline V CDR1 and CDR2: SGHTA, FQGNSA. The CDR3 coding sequence is TGTGCCAGCAGCTGGACGGGGAATGAGCAGTTCTTC. Its translation is CASSWTGNEQFF.

The genes are TRBV30 and TRBJ1-4; D is unclear. V was cut by 4 bases and J by 8 bases, with 14 bases left in between. The CDR3 covers 13 residues. Looked up from germline, CDR1 is GTSNPN and CDR2 is SVGIG (reference sequence). Here the CDR3 DNA reads TGTGCCTGGACCGGAGAGTTCGAAGAAAAACTGTTTTTT. Translated, it gives CAWTGEFEEKLFF.

This clone was seen more than once but under ten times. The chain has TRBV6-4 and TRBJ1-1, with a tentative D call TRBD1 (6 bases). Trimming removed 6 bases from V and 5 bases from J, with 13 bases in between. The CDR3 sequence is 13 residues long. Germline loops: CDR1 MRHNA, CDR2 SNTAGT. CDR3 DNA: TGTGCCAGCAGCCGGGACAAGGGGACTGAAGCTTTCTTT. Amino acids: CASSRDKGTEAFF.